These 9 T cell receptor beta chains came from one sample sequenced in a study of blood T cell repertoires in COVID-19. Sequenced by immunoSEQ multiplex PCR; TCRdb stores in-frame clones only, minus some. This repertoire shows roughly 260,000 clones, roughly nine tenths found once; its top ten account for 2% to 2.5%. Sequenced input: peripheral blood. These receptors were taken from a woman aged 50 to 65 who had recovered from COVID-19.

V and J are TRBV6-5 and TRBJ2-5; 9 nucleotides agree with TRBD2. The CDR3 loop spans 13 amino acids. With V trimmed by 7 bases and J by 4 bases, 4 bases remained unmatched. Germline V gene data show CDR1 as MNHEY and CDR2 as SVGAGI. CDR3 sequence (DNA): TGTGCCAGCATACTAGCGGGTGGAGAGACCCAGTACTTC. Translation gives CASILAGGETQYF.

This chain connects TRBV24-1 to TRBJ1-2; maybe TRBD1 (6 bases). The V and J ends lost 12 bases and 3 bases respectively, with 22 bases between them. Germline loops: CDR1 KGHDR, CDR2 SFDVKD. The length of the CDR3 is 15 residues. CDR3 sequence (DNA): TGTGCCGGTGGGGACATCTCCAAATGGGACTATGGCTACACCTTC. Translated: CAGGDISKWDYGYTF.

The CDR3: CASRSTGEVNTEAFF. CDR3 nucleotides: TGTGCCAGCAGATCCACGGGGGAGGTCAACACTGAAGCTTTCTTT. V usage is TRBV25-1 and J usage is TRBJ1-1, with a tentative D call TRBD1 (5 bases). CDR1 is MGHDK, CDR2 SYGVNS, per germline. The V gene lost 6 bases and the J gene lost 2 bases, with 16 bases spanning the gap. The CDR3 is made up of 15 amino acids.

J is TRBJ2-2 and V is TRBV7-2, with 12 positions matching TRBD2. V lost 7 bases and J lost 2; bases outside the gene matches: 8. Per the germline V gene, CDR1 is SGHTA and CDR2 is FQGNSA. The CDR3 has 17 amino acids. The CDR3 loop is CASTASGRVGNTGELFF. As DNA, the CDR3 is TGTGCCAGCACGGCTAGCGGGAGGGTAGGAAACACCGGGGAGCTGTTTTTT.

This chain links TRBV6-5 with TRBJ1-2; 7 bases fit TRBD1. The CDR3 is 12 residues long. The germline V gene has CDR1 MNHEY and CDR2 SVGAGI. The V and J ends lost 6 bases and 8 bases, in that order; junction bases with no gene match: 6. The CDR3 nucleotides read TGTGCCAGCAGCCCGACAGGGCGCGGCTACACCTTC. It codes for CASSPTGRGYTF.

Concerning this clone itself: A junction boundary mismatches the germline segment, possibly from a read error. V is TRBV6-5 and J is TRBJ2-7, with D perhaps matching TRBD2 (6 bases). This CDR3 region has 13 residues. Germline V lookup: CDR1 MNHEY, CDR2 SVGAGI. CDR3 DNA: TGTGCCAGCAAAATACTCCAATTGGGACTCACCTTCTTC. Amino acids: CASKILQLGLTFF.

A few counts support this clone. This chain connects TRBV25-1 to TRBJ1-1; D unresolved. The germline V gene has CDR1 MGHDK and CDR2 SYGVNS. The CDR3 contains 16 residues. V gave up 0 bases and J gave up 5 bases, with 16 bases separating them. The CDR3 sequence: CASSEYPLGGRTEAFF. The CDR3 bases are TGTGCCAGCAGTGAATATCCCCTGGGAGGGAGGACTGAAGCTTTCTTT.

This sequence joins TRBV6-5 and TRBJ1-2, with D perhaps matching TRBD1 (6 bases). Germline V lookup: CDR1 MNHEY, CDR2 SVGAGI. CDR3 length: 14 amino acids. With 5 bases removed from V and 4 bases from J, the gap between germline ends came to 14 bases. For the CDR3, the DNA is TGTGCCAGCAGTCGGACAGCCAAGCCCTATGGCTACACCTTC. This codes for CASSRTAKPYGYTF.

This chain connects TRBV18 to TRBJ1-1; D uncertain. This CDR3 region has 14 residues. The V gene lost 3 bases and the J gene lost 0 bases, with 8 bases spanning the gap. Germline loops: CDR1 KGHSH, CDR2 LQKENI. The CDR3 DNA sequence: TGTGCCAGCTCACCTCCGAACATGAACACTGAAGCTTTCTTT. Protein: CASSPPNMNTEAFF. The complete variable domain, with remaining parts taken from reference TRBV18 and TRBJ1-1, reads NAGVMQNPRHLVRRRGQEARLRCSPMKGHSHVYWYRQLPEEGLKFMVYLQKENIIDESGMPKERFSAEFPKEGPSILRIQQVVRGDSAAYFCASSPPNMNTEAFFGQGTRLTVV.